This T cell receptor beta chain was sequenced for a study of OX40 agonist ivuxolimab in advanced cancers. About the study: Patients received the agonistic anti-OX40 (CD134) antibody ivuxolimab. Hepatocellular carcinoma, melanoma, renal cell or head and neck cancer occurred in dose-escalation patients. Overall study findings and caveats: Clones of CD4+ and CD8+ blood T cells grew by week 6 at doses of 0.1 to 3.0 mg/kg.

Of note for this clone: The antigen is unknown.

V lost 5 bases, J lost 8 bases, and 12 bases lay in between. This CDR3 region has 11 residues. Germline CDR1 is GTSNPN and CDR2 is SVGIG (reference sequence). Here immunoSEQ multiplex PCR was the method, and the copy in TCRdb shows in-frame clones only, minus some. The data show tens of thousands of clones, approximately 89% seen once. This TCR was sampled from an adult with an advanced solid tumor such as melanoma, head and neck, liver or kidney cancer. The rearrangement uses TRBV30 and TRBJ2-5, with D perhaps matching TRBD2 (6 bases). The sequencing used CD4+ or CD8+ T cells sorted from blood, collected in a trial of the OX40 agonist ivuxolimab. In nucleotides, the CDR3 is TGTGCCTGGGGTTCCGGGACTACCCAGTACTTC. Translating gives CAWGSGTTQYF.